These 6 T cell receptor beta chains came from one sample sequenced in a study of T-cell memory formation after mild COVID-19. TCRdb re-called the 5' RACE reads through MiXCR, storing one row per CDR3 protein. The table has approximately 300,000 distinct CDR3 sequences, about 16% seen once. Sequencing was carried out using PBMCs or a T cell subset sorted from them (not recorded which). All receptors come from a man younger than 35 who had mild COVID-19 (a few samples of this study predate the infection). Cell type and time point are not known.

This clonotype has more than one count but fewer than ten. The V call is TRBV2, the J call TRBJ2-7, with TRBD2 matching 7 bases. The CDR3 consists of 14 residues. J gave up 1 base and V 8 bases, and 8 bases lay outside the gene matches. In germline, CDR1 is SNHLY, CDR2 FYNNEI. CDR3 bases: TGTGCCAGCCTATCTGGCGGGGGATCCTACGAGCAGTACTTC. Protein product: CASLSGGGSYEQYF.

This clonotype showed up just a few times. This chain links TRBV5-1 with TRBJ2-2; no clear D gene. V was trimmed by 6 bases and J by 0 bases, leaving 15 bases between them. Germline CDR1 and CDR2: SGHRS and YFSETQ. The CDR3 runs to 16 residues. The CDR3 sequence is CASKSDPATNTGELFF. CDR3 sequence (DNA): TGCGCCAGCAAGTCTGACCCAGCGACGAACACCGGGGAGCTGTTTTTT.

The V gene is TRBV7-2, the J gene TRBJ1-1; D may be TRBD1 (5 bases). The CDR3 contains 16 residues. Germline assignment: CDR1 SGHTA and CDR2 FQGNSA. V was cut by 1 base and J by 0 bases, with 12 bases left in between. CDR3 amino acids: CASSLVSGLMNTEAFF. CDR3 DNA sequence: TGTGCCAGCAGCTTAGTTTCGGGACTTATGAACACTGAAGCTTTCTTT.

The chain combines TRBV6-2 or TRBV6-3 with TRBJ2-3; 10 positions agree with TRBD2. J lost 0 bases, V lost 1 base, and 4 bases had no gene match. The CDR3 is 17 amino acids. The V gene's germline CDR1 is MNHEY and CDR2 SVGEGT. CDR3 in amino acids: CASSYWKLAGSTDTQYF. CDR3 sequence (DNA): TGTGCCAGCAGTTACTGGAAACTAGCGGGGAGCACAGATACGCAGTATTTT.

This chain joins TRBV20-1 and TRBJ1-5; D remains ambiguous. Germline lookup yields CDR1 DFQATT and CDR2 SNEGSKA (reference sequence). This CDR3 has 12 residues. V was pared by 3 bases and J by 0 bases, with 3 bases between. CDR3: CSARRSNQPQHF. The CDR3 bases are TGCAGTGCTAGGCGTAGCAATCAGCCCCAGCATTTT.

This clonotype has more than one count but fewer than ten. The V gene is TRBV11-2, the J gene TRBJ1-2; 8 bases are shared with TRBD1. Unmatched junction bases numbered 9, after V lost 4 bases and J lost 2 bases. The CDR3 has 16 amino acids. Germline CDR1 SGHAT, CDR2 FQNNGV. CDR3 bases: TGTGCCAGCAGCTCACTCAAGAGGACAGGGAACTATGGCTACACCTTC. Protein: CASSSLKRTGNYGYTF.